This is a list of T cell receptor beta chains from one sample in a study of long-term antiretroviral therapy in people with HIV. The assay was immunoSEQ multiplex PCR, and TCRdb's table has in-frame clones only and misses some. The repertoire holds about 20,000 clones, about four fifths seen once, with 18% in the top ten. The material was unsorted PBMCs, obtained 0.6 years after starting antiretroviral therapy. These receptors came from a woman under 30 with HIV. CDR3s include the opening cysteine and the closing phenylalanine or tryptophan. A D gene is named only where the DNA matches it firmly. Clone size is given for some rows only: seen once, a few or many times, or a class if the clone is expanded.

clone size	D gene	J gene	V gene	CDR3 protein	CDR3 DNA
-	-	TRBJ2-5	TRBV7-8	CASRNLGAKETQYF	TGTGCCAGCCGCAATCTTGGGGCTAAAGAGACCCAGTACTTC
-	-	TRBJ2-5	TRBV7-7	CASSFGIQETQYF	TGTGCTAGCAGCTTCGGTATCCAAGAGACCCAGTACTTC
-	TRBD1	TRBJ1-1	TRBV6-5	CASNFGTGGLEAFF	TGTGCCAGCAACTTTGGGACAGGGGGGCTTGAAGCTTTCTTT
-	-	TRBJ1-1	TRBV19	CASSIQAGLNTEAFF	TGTGCCAGTAGTATACAAGCAGGTCTGAACACTGAAGCTTTCTTT
-	-	TRBJ2-7	TRBV6-5	CASSYGAVEYF	TGTGCCAGCAGTTACGGGGCAGTGGAGTACTTC
-	-	TRBJ2-7	TRBV6-1	CASWPGHHPYEQYF	TGTGCCAGCTGGCCGGGACACCACCCCTACGAGCAGTACTTC
few	-	TRBJ2-7	TRBV27	CASRSSRDYYEQYF	TGTGCCAGCAGGTCGAGTAGGGATTATTACGAGCAGTACTTC
-	-	TRBJ2-7	TRBV5-4	CASSLADTPDFSYEQYF	TGTGCCAGCAGCTTGGCCGATACTCCCGATTTCTCCTACGAGCAGTACTTC
-	-	TRBJ1-5	TRBV6-1	CASSEAVQRSNQPQHF	TGTGCCAGCAGTGAAGCGGTACAAAGAAGCAATCAGCCCCAGCATTTT
once	-	TRBJ1-4	TRBV6-6	CASGGRGNEKLFF	TGTGCCAGCGGGGGGAGGGGGAATGAAAAACTGTTTTTT
-	TRBD1	TRBJ1-5	TRBV19	CASLDRKYSNQPQHF	TGTGCCAGCCTGGACAGGAAGTATAGCAATCAGCCCCAGCATTTT
-	TRBD2	TRBJ2-3	TRBV5-6	CASSLALAGVTQYF	TGTGCCAGCAGCTTGGCGTTAGCGGGGGTTACGCAGTATTTT
-	-	TRBJ1-1	TRBV29-1	CSVWITEAFF	TGCAGCGTTTGGATCACTGAAGCTTTCTTT
-	TRBD1	TRBJ2-3	TRBV12-5	CASGQGVDTQYF	TGTGCTAGTGGACAGGGGGTGGATACGCAGTATTTT
once	TRBD2	TRBJ2-3	TRBV7-2	CASSGGTSGADTQYF	TGTGCCAGCAGCGGCGGGACTAGCGGGGCAGATACGCAGTATTTT
-	TRBD2	TRBJ2-3	TRBV11-2	CASSVPPGGGAEDTQYF	TGTGCCAGCAGCGTCCCGCCCGGCGGGGGGGCCGAAGATACGCAGTATTTT
-	-	TRBJ2-2	TRBV7-3	CASSPREGGELFF	TGTGCCAGCAGCCCAAGGGAAGGCGGGGAGCTGTTTTTT
-	-	TRBJ2-7	TRBV6-5	CASSYSPGSYEQYF	TGTGCCAGCAGTTACTCGCCGGGTTCCTACGAGCAGTACTTC
-	-	TRBJ1-1	TRBV18	CASSPPAGGAHTEAFF	TGTGCCAGCTCACCACCTGCCGGGGGGGCGCACACTGAAGCTTTCTTT
once	-	TRBJ1-1	TRBV19	CASSMQMNTEAFF	TGTGCCAGTAGTATGCAAATGAACACTGAAGCTTTCTTT
-	-	TRBJ2-7	TRBV5-6	CASSSRAYEQYF	TGTGCCAGCAGCTCTCGAGCCTACGAGCAGTACTTC
-	-	TRBJ2-5	TRBV2	CASSEAQETQYF	TGTGCCAGCAGTGAAGCTCAAGAGACCCAGTACTTC
-	TRBD2	TRBJ2-2	TRBV6-4	CASSASREGRTGELFF	TGTGCCAGCAGTGCTTCGCGGGAGGGTCGGACCGGGGAGCTGTTTTTT
once	-	TRBJ2-7	TRBV11-1	CASSPTGYEQYF	TGTGCCAGCAGCCCCACTGGTTACGAGCAGTACTTC
-	-	TRBJ1-2	TRBV25-1	CASSDDRAASSNYGYTF	TGTGCCAGCAGTGATGATCGGGCAGCCTCCTCTAACTATGGCTACACCTTC
-	-	TRBJ2-2	TRBV19	CASNVRLDTGELFF	TGTGCCAGTAACGTGAGATTGGACACCGGGGAGCTGTTTTTT
-	TRBD2	TRBJ2-1	TRBV30	CAWRLAGGVRYNEQFF	TGTGCCTGGAGACTAGCGGGAGGTGTTCGGTACAATGAGCAGTTCTTC
-	TRBD1	TRBJ2-7	TRBV10-3	CAISESLTGQHSYEQYF	TGTGCCATCAGTGAGTCCCTTACGGGACAGCACTCCTACGAGCAGTACTTC
few	-	TRBJ1-2	TRBV5-1	CASRRGYASGNSGYTF	TGCGCCAGCAGAAGAGGCTACGCGAGCGGGAATAGTGGCTACACCTTC
-	TRBD2	TRBJ2-4	TRBV7-8	CASSLYSGGARDIQYF	TGTGCCAGCAGCTTATATAGCGGGGGGGCTCGGGACATTCAGTACTTC
-	-	TRBJ1-5	TRBV19	CASSSLGWPQHF	TGTGCCAGTAGTTCCCTAGGGTGGCCCCAGCATTTT
-	TRBD1	TRBJ2-7	TRBV2	CASRGTGFGEQYF	TGTGCCAGCCGGGGGACAGGGTTTGGGGAGCAGTACTTC
-	-	TRBJ1-5	TRBV5-8	CASSLEGYSNQPQHF	TGTGCCAGCAGCTTGGAGGGATATAGCAATCAGCCCCAGCATTTT
-	-	TRBJ2-1	TRBV10-1	CASSENSGLSNEQFF	TGCGCCAGCAGTGAGAACTCAGGTCTTAGCAATGAGCAGTTCTTC
-	-	TRBJ1-1	TRBV2	CASSDRGAEAFF	TGTGCCAGCAGCGACCGAGGCGCTGAAGCTTTCTTT
-	TRBD1	TRBJ1-5	TRBV11-2	CASSLDRGRNQPQHF	TGTGCCAGCAGCCTGGACAGGGGGCGAAATCAGCCCCAGCATTTT
-	TRBD1	TRBJ2-7	TRBV29-1	CSTTLGGGYEQYF	TGCAGCACTACATTAGGGGGCGGCTACGAGCAGTACTTC
-	-	TRBJ1-5	TRBV9	CASSVDRSVNQPQHF	TGTGCCAGCAGCGTGGACCGGTCCGTCAATCAGCCCCAGCATTTT
few	-	TRBJ1-2	TRBV29-1	CSAYFESLYGYTF	TGCAGCGCCTACTTTGAAAGCCTCTATGGCTACACCTTC
-	-	TRBJ2-2	TRBV28	CASSPVGGGESGELFF	TGTGCCAGCAGCCCCGTGGGAGGGGGCGAGTCCGGGGAGCTGTTTTTT
-	-	TRBJ2-2	TRBV28	CASSLAEYTGELFF	TGTGCCAGCAGTTTAGCGGAATACACCGGGGAGCTGTTTTTT
-	-	TRBJ2-1	TRBV30	CAWSVSINEQFF	TGTGCCTGGAGTGTATCAATCAATGAGCAGTTCTTC
-	TRBD1	TRBJ2-1	TRBV7-2	CASSPVQGASYNEQFF	TGTGCCAGCAGCCCCGTACAGGGGGCTTCCTACAATGAGCAGTTCTTC
-	TRBD1	TRBJ1-2	TRBV19	CASSIATGGSYGYTF	TGTGCCAGTAGTATCGCGACAGGGGGCAGCTATGGCTACACCTTC
-	TRBD1	TRBJ1-2	TRBV6-1	CASSPQTGVGYGYTF	TGTGCCAGCAGTCCTCAGACAGGGGTAGGATATGGCTACACCTTC
once	TRBD1	TRBJ1-1	TRBV5-6	CASSSSGQGNTEAFF	TGTGCCAGCAGTTCCTCGGGACAGGGGAACACTGAAGCTTTCTTT
few	TRBD1	TRBJ1-5	TRBV28	CASRRTGFGQPQHF	TGTGCCAGCAGACGGACAGGATTTGGCCAGCCCCAGCATTTT
-	-	TRBJ2-3	TRBV5-6	CASSFRRGDGTDTQYF	TGTGCCAGCAGCTTCCGTCGCGGGGACGGCACAGATACGCAGTATTTT
few	-	TRBJ2-3	TRBV30	CAWSVTTDTTQYF	TGTGCCTGGAGTGTAACCACAGATACGACGCAGTATTTT
once	-	TRBJ2-7	TRBV7-8	CASSLVRGLVPYEQYF	TGTGCCAGCAGCTTAGTCAGGGGATTGGTTCCCTACGAGCAGTACTTC
-	TRBD2	TRBJ2-2	TRBV28	CASSFRVRVAGSTGELFF	TGTGCCAGCAGTTTTAGGGTCCGGGTAGCGGGCTCCACCGGGGAGCTGTTTTTT
-	-	TRBJ1-2	TRBV28	CASRPSGAHNYGYTF	TGTGCCAGCCGCCCTTCGGGGGCGCATAACTATGGCTACACCTTC
-	TRBD1	TRBJ1-5	TRBV7-8	CASSLVQGDYFNQPQHF	TGTGCCAGCAGCTTAGTACAGGGGGACTACTTCAATCAGCCCCAGCATTTT
once	TRBD2	TRBJ2-4	TRBV7-2	CASSVLPGSGIAKNIQYF	TGTGCCAGCAGCGTCCTCCCGGGGAGCGGGATAGCCAAAAACATTCAGTACTTC
-	TRBD1	TRBJ1-1	TRBV5-1	CASSTGTGATEAFF	TGCGCCAGCAGCACAGGGACAGGGGCCACTGAAGCTTTCTTT
-	-	TRBJ2-7	TRBV6-5	CASSYFLPGGSHEQYF	TGTGCCAGCAGTTACTTCCTCCCCGGTGGGTCCCACGAGCAGTACTTC
-	TRBD2	TRBJ2-7	TRBV2	CAGLRLAAYEQYF	TGTGCCGGATTACGACTAGCGGCCTACGAGCAGTACTTC
few	TRBD1	TRBJ1-5	TRBV4-2	CASSQDLGTGNQPQHF	TGTGCCAGCAGCCAAGATCTCGGGACAGGGAATCAGCCCCAGCATTTT
-	-	TRBJ1-4	TRBV19	CASKSSSNEKLFF	TGTGCCAGTAAATCGTCCAGTAATGAAAAACTGTTTTTT